The rows below give T cell receptor beta chains drawn from one sample of a study of blood T cell repertoires in COVID-19. Assay used: immunoSEQ multiplex PCR; TCRdb lists only in-frame clones, some missing. The sample consists of around 260,000 clones, roughly 87% of them appearing once. Specimen: peripheral blood. These receptors were taken from a human donor in a cohort sampled during active COVID-19. Each CDR3 is given with its conserved first and last residue. A D gene is named only where the DNA matches it firmly. Where a row states a size, it is once, few, many or the class of an expanded clone; other rows omit it.

once TRBJ1-1 TRBV28 - TGTGCCAGCACCAGTGTCGCTACTGAAGCTTTCTTT CASTSVATEAFF
- TRBJ2-3 TRBV19 - TGTGCCAGTAGTGGATTAGGTGGGCGCACAGATACGCAGTATTTT CASSGLGGRTDTQYF
- TRBJ2-2 TRBV7-9 - TGTGCCAGCAGCTTAGGGACTGCTACCGGGGAGCTGTTTTTT CASSLGTATGELFF
- TRBJ2-3 TRBV11-2 TRBD1 TGTGCCAGCAGCTTAGCAACAGGGGGCTTTAGCACAGATACGCAGTATTTT CASSLATGGFSTDTQYF
- TRBJ2-1 TRBV30 TRBD2 TGTGCCTGGAGGACTAGCGGGACCAATGAGCAGTTCTTC CAWRTSGTNEQFF
- TRBJ2-1 TRBV7-3 - TGTGCCAGCAGCTTACAATTCAGCTCCTACAATGAGCAGTTCTTC CASSLQFSSYNEQFF
- TRBJ2-3 TRBV11-2 TRBD2 TGTGCCAGCAGCCCCCGGACTAGCGGGAGGGAGACAGATACGCAGTATTTT CASSPRTSGRETDTQYF
- TRBJ1-5 TRBV2 - TGTGCCAGCAGTCAGGAGGGGAGCAATCAGCCCCAGCATTTT CASSQEGSNQPQHF
once TRBJ2-1 TRBV6-5 TRBD2 TGTGCCAGCACTAGGGCGACTAGCGGGGGGGGTCGAGAGTTCTTC CASTRATSGGGREFF
- TRBJ2-1 TRBV9 TRBD1 TGTGCCAGCAGCGTAGTGGGGACAGCCTACAATGAGCAGTTCTTC CASSVVGTAYNEQFF
- TRBJ1-2 TRBV19 TRBD1 TGTGCCAGTAGTATATCAGGAGGGGGCGGTGGCTACACCTTC CASSISGGGGGYTF
once TRBJ2-1 TRBV9 TRBD2 TGTGCCAGCAGCTCCCGAGGGACTAGCGGGAGGAGCTCCTACAATGAGCAGTTCTTC CASSSRGTSGRSSYNEQFF
- TRBJ1-3 TRBV9 - TGTGCCAGTGCCCAAGAGATGGGAAACACCATATATTTT CASAQEMGNTIYF
once TRBJ2-1 TRBV24-1 TRBD2 TGTGCCACCAGTGAAGGCGGGAGCAATGAGCAGTTCTTC CATSEGGSNEQFF
- TRBJ1-5 TRBV7-3 TRBD1 TGTGCCAGCAGCCGTCTAGACAGGGGATCTCAGCCCCAGCATTTT CASSRLDRGSQPQHF
- TRBJ2-2 TRBV24-1 TRBD1 TGTGCCACCAGGGGACAGGCGCACACCGGGGAGCTGTTTTTT CATRGQAHTGELFF
few TRBJ1-2 TRBV5-3 TRBD1 TGTGCCAGAAGCCTACAGGGGAGGGGCTACACCTTC CARSLQGRGYTF
once TRBJ1-4 TRBV5-5 - TGTGCCAGCAGCTTGGGGTTCTCCAGGGTTAGGTCTAATGAAAAACTGTTTTTT CASSLGFSRVRSNEKLFF
- TRBJ2-1 TRBV9 - TGTGCCAGCAGCGTAAGGACAGCCTACAATGAGCAGTTCTTC CASSVRTAYNEQFF
- TRBJ2-3 TRBV7-2 - TGTGCCAGCAGCGCAACTCCAATGGATACGCAGTATTTT CASSATPMDTQYF